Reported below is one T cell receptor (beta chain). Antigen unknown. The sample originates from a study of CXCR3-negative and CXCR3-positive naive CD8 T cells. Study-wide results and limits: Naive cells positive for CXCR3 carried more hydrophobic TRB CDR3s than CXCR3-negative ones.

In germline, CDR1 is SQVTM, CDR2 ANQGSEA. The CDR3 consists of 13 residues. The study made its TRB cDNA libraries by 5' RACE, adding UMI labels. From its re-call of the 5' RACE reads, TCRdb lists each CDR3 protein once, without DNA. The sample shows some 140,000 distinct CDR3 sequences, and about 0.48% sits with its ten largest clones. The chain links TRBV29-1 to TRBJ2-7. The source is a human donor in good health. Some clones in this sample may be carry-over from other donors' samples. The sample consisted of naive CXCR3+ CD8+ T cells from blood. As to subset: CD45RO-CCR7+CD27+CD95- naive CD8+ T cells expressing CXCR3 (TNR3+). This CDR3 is CSVEDREDYEQYF.